The entry below describes one T cell receptor (beta chain). The data stem from a study of cytomegalovirus exposure and HLA in healthy donors. V was shortened by 4 bases and J by 8 bases, with 9 bases between the two germline ends. Germline CDR1 SQVTM, CDR2 ANQGSEA. CDR3 length equals 11 residues. Amplification used 60 Vbeta primers and 13 Jbeta primers. Sequencing used immunoSEQ multiplex PCR; TCRdb keeps in-frame clones, though not all of them. The sample carries 150,000 or so clones, approximately 75% recorded once. V and J are TRBV29-1 and TRBJ2-1, with D possibly TRBD1 on 6 matching bases. The sequenced sample consisted of PBMCs. The TCR originated in a man aged 18 to 35 in good health and CMV-seronegative. In DNA form, the CDR3 reads TGCAGCGTTGCCCCAGGGGATGAGCAGTTCTTC. Its translation is CSVAPGDEQFF.